This T cell receptor beta chain was profiled in a study of glioma-infiltrating T cells. V was trimmed by 0 bases and J by 1 base, leaving 7 bases between them. Germline-derived CDR1 and CDR2 are MNHNS and SASEGT. This CDR3 comprises 14 residues. Within the sample, this clonotype is medium-sized. TCR alpha and beta CDR3 regions were amplified from RNA using iRepertoire nested multiplex PCR. Tissue mRNA or PBMC total RNA, roughly 90-450 ng, went into one-step reverse transcription and amplification. TCRdb called the multiplex PCR reads again in MiXCR, with one record for every CDR3 protein. Altogether 9,500 to 15,000 distinct CDR3 sequences are present, about 26% being singletons, with the ten largest covering approximately 42%.

The clonotype originates from a human donor with low-grade glioma or glioblastoma, undergoing nonglioma brain surgery, or in good health (not recorded which). The sequenced material came from glioma tissue, nonneoplastic brain tissue, or PBMCs (not recorded which). The chain recombines TRBV6-1 with TRBJ2-7; D uncertain. The CDR3 DNA is TGTGCCAGCAGTGAAGCGTGGCAGTCCTACGAGCAGTACTTC. This sequence encodes CASSEAWQSYEQYF.